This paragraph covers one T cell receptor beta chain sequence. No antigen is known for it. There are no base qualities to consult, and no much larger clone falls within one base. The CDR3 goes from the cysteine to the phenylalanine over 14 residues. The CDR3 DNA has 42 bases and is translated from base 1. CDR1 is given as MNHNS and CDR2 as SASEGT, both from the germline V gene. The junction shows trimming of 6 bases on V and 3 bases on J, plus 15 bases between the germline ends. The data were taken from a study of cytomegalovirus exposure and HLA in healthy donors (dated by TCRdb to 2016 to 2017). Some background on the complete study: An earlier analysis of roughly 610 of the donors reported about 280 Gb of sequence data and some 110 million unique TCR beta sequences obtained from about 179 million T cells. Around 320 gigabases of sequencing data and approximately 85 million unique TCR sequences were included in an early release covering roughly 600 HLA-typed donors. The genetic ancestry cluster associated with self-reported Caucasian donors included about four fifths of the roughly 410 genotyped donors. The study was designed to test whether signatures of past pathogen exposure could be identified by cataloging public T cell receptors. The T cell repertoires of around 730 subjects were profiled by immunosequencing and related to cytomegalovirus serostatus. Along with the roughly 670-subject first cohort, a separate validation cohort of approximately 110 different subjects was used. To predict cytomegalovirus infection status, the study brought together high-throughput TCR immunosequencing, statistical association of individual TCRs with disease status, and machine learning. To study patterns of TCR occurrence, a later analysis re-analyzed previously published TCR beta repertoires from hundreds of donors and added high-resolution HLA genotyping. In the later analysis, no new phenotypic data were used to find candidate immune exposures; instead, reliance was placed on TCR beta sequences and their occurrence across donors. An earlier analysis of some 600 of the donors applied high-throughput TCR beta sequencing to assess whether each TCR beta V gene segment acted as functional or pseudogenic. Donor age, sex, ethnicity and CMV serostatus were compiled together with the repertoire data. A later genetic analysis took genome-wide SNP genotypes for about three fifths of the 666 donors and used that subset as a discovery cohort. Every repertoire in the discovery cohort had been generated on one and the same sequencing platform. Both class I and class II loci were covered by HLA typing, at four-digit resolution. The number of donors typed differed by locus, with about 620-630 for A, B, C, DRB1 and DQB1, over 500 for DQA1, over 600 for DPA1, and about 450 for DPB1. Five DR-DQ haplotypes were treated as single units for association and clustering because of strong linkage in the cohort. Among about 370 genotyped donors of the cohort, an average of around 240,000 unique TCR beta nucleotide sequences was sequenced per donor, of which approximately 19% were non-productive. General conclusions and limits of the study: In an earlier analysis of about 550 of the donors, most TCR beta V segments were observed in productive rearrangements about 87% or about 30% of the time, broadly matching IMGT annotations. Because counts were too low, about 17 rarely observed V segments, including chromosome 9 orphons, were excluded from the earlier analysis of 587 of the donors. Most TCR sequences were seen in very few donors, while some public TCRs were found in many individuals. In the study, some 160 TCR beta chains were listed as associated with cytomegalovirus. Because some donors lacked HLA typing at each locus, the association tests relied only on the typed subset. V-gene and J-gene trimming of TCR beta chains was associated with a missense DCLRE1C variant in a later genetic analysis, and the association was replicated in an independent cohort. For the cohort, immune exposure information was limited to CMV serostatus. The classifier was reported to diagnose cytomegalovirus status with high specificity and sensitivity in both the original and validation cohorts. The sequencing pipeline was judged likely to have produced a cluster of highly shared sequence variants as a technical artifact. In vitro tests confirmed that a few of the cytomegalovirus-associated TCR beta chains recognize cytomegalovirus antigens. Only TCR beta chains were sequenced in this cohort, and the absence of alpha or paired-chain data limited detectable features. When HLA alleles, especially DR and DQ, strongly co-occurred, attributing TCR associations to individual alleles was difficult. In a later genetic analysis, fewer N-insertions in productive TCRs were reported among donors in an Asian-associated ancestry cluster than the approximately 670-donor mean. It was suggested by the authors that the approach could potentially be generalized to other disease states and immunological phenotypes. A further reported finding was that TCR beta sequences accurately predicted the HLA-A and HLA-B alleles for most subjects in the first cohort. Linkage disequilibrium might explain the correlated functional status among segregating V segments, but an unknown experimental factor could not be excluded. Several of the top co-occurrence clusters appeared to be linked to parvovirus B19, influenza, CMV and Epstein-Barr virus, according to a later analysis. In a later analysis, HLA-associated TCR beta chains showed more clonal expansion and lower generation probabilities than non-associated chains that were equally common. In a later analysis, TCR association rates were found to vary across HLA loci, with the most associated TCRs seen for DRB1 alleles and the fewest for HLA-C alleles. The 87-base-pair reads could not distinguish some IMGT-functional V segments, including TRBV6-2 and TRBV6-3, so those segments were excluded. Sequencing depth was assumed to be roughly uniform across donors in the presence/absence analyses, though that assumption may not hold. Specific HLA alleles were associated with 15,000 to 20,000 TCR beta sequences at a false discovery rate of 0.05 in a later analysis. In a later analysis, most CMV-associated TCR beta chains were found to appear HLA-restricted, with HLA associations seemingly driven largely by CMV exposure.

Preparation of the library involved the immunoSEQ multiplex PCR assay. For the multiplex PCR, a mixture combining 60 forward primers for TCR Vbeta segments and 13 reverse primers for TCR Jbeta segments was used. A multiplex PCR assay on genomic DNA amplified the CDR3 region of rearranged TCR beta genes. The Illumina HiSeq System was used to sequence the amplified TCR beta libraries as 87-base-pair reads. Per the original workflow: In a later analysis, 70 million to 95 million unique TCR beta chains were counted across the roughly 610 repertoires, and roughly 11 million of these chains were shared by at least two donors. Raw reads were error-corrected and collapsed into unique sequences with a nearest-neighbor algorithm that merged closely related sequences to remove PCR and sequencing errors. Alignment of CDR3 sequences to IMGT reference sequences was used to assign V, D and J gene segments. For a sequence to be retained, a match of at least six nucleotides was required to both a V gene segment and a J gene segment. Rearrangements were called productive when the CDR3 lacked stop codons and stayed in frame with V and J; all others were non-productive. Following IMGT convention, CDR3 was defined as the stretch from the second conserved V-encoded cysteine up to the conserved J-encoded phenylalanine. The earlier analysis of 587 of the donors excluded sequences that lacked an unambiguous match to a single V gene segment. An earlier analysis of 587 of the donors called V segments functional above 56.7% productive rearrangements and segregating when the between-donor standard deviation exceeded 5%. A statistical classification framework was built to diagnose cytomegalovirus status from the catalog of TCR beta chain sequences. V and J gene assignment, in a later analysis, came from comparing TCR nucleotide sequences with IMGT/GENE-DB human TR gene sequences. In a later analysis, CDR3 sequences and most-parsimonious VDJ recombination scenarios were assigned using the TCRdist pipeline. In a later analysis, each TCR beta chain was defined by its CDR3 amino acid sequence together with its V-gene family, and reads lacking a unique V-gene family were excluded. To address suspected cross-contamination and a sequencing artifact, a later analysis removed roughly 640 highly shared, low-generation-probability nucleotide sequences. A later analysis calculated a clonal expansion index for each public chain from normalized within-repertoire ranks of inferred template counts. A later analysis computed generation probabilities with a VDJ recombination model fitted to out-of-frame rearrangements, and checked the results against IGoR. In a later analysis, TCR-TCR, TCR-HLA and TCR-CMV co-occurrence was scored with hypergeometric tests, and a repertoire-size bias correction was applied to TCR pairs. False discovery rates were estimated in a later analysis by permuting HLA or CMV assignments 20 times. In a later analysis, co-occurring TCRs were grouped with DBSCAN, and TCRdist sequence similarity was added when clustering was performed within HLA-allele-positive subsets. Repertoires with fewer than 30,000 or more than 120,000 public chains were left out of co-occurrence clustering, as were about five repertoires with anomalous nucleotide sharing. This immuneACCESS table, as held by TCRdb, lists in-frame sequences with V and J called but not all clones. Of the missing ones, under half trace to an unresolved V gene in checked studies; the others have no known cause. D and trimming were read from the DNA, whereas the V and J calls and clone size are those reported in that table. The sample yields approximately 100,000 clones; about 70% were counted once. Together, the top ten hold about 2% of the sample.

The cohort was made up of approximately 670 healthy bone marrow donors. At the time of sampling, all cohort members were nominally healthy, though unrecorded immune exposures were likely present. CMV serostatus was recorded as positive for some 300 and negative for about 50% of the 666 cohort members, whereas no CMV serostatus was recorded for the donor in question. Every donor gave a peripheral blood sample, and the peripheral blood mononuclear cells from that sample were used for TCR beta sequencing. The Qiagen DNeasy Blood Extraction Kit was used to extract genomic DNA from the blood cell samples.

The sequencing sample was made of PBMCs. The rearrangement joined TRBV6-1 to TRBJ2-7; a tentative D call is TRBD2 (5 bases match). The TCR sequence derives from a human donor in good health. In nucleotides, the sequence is TGTGCCAGCAGACCGGCGGGCTTAGGCTACGAGCAGTACTTC. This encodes CASRPAGLGYEQYF.